This entry features one TCR beta chain sequence. This sample is part of a study of blood T cell repertoires in COVID-19. About the study: T cells, B-cell-depleted T cells, or PBMCs provided the cDNA or gDNA that served as material.

Original processing notes: Amplification of reference gene primers was used by the study to estimate nucleated cell counts. TCRdb's copy holds only in-frame clones and misses some; the assay was immunoSEQ multiplex PCR. The V and J calls and clone size come from that table; D and trimming were worked out from the DNA. The data contain roughly 140,000 clones, about 84% of them singletons. Germline CDR1 SGDLS, CDR2 YYNGEE. Trimming cost V 0 bases and J 4 bases, with 13 bases left between them. CDR3 size: 15 residues. This sequence originates from a man aged 55 to 70 with active or convalescent COVID-19. The chain couples TRBV9 to TRBJ2-5, with D possibly TRBD2 on 5 matching bases. The specimen was peripheral blood. The CDR3 DNA reads as TGTGCCAGCAGCGTAGGGCCGACTATGTCAGAGACCCAGTACTTC. Translation gives CASSVGPTMSETQYF.